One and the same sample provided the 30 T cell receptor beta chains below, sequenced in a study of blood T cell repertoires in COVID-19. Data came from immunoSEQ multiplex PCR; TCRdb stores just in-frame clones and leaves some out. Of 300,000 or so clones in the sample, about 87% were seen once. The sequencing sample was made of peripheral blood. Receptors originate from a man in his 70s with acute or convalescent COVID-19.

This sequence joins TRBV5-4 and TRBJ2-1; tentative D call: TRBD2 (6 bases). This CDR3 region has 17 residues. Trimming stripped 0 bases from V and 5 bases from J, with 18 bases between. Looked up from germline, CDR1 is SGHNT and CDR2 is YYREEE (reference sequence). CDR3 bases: TGTGCCAGCAGCTTGGGTATTTCTCGCTCGGGGGACAATGAGCAGTTCTTC. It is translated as CASSLGISRSGDNEQFF.

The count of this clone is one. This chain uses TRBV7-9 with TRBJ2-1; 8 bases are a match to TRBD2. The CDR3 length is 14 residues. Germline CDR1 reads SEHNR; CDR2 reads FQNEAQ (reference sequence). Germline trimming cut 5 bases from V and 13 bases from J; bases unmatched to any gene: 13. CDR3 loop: CASSPDARGGVQFF. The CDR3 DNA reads TGTGCCAGCAGCCCAGACGCCCGGGGGGGAGTTCAGTTCTTC.

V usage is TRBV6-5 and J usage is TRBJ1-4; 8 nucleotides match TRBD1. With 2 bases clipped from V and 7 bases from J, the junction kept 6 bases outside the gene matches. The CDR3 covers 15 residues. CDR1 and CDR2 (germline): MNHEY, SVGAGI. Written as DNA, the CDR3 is TGTGCCAGCAGTTACACCTTAGACAGGGGTGAAAAACTGTTTTTT. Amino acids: CASSYTLDRGEKLFF.

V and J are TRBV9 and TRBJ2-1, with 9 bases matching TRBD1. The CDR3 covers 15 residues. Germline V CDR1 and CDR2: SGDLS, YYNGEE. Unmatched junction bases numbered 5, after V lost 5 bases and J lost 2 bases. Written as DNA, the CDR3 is TGTGCCAGCAGTCTCGACAGGGGGACCTACAATGAGCAGTTCTTC. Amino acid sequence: CASSLDRGTYNEQFF.

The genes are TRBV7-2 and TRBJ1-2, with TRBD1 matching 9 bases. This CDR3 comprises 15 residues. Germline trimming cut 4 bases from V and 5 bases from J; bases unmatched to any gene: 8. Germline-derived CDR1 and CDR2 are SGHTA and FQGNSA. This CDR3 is CASSSGQGLGYGYTF. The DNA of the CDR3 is TGTGCCAGCAGCTCGGGACAGGGACTAGGGTATGGCTACACCTTC. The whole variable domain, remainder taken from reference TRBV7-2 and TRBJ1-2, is GAGVSQSPSNKVTEKGKDVELRCDPISGHTALYWYRQSLGQGLEFLIYFQGNSAPDKSGLPSDRFSAERTGGSVSTLTIQRTQQEDSAVYLCASSSGQGLGYGYTFGSGTRLTVV.

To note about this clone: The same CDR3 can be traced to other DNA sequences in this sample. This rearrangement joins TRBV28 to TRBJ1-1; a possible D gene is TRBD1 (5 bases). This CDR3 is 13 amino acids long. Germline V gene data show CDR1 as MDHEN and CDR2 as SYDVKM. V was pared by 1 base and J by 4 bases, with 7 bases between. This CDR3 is CASSLLGGTEAFF. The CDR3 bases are TGTGCCAGCAGTTTATTGGGGGGCACTGAAGCTTTCTTT.

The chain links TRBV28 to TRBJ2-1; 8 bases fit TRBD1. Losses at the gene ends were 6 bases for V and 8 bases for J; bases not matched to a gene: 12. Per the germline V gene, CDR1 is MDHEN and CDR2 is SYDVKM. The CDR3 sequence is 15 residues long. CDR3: CASRSGQVGVDEQFF. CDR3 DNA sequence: TGTGCCAGCAGGTCGGGACAGGTCGGGGTGGATGAGCAGTTCTTC.

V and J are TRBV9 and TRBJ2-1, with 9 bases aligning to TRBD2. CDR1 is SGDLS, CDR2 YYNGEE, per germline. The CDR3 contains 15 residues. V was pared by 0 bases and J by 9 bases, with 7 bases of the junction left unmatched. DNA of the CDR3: TGTGCCAGCAGCGTAGCTGCGGCGGGAGGGCCTGAGCAGTTCTTC. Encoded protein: CASSVAAAGGPEQFF. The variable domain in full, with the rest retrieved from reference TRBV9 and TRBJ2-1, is DSGVTQTPKHLITATGQRVTLRCSPRSGDLSVYWYQQSLDQGLQFLIQYYNGEERAKGNILERFSAQQFPDLHSELNLSSLELGDSALYFCASSVAAAGGPEQFFGPGTRLTVL.

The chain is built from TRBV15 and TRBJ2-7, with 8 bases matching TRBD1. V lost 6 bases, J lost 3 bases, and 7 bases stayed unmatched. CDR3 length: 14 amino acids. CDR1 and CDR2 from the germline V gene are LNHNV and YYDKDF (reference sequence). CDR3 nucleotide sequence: TGTGCCACCAGTTTACAGGGGGTGCTCTACGAGCAGTACTTC. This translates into CATSLQGVLYEQYF.

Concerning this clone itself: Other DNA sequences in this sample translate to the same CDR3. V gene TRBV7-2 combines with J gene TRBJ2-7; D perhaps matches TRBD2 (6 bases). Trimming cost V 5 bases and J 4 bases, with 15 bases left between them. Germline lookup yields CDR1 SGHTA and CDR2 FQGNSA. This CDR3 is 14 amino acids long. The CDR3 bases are TGTGCCAGCAGCCTGGGGGGACCTGCTTACGAGCAGTACTTC. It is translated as CASSLGGPAYEQYF.

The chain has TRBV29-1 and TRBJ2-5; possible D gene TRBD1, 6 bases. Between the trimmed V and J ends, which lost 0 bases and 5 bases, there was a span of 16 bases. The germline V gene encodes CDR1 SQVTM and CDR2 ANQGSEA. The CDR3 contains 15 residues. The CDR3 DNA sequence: TGCAGCGTTGAAGATAGTGGGGGCGTGCCGGAGACCCAGTACTTC. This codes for CSVEDSGGVPETQYF. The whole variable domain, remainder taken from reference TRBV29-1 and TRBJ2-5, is SAVISQKPSRDICQRGTSLTIQCQVDSQVTMMFWYRQQPGQSLTLIATANQGSEATYESGFVIDKFPISRPNLTFSTLTVSNMSPEDSSIYLCSVEDSGGVPETQYFGPGTRLLVL.

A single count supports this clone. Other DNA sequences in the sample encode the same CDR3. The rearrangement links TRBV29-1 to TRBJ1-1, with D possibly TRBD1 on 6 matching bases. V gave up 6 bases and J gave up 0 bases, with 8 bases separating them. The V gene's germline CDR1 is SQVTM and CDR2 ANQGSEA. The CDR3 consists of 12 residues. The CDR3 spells CSVGQMNTEAFF. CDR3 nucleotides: TGCAGCGTCGGACAGATGAACACTGAAGCTTTCTTT.

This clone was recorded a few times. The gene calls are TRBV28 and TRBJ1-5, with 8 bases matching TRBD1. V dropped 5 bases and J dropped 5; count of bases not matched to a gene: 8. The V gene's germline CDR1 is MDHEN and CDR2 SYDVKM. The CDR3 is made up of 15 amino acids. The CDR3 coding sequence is TGTGCCAGCAGTGGCGGGGCAGGGGGCGATCAGCCCCAGCATTTT. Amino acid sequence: CASSGGAGGDQPQHF.

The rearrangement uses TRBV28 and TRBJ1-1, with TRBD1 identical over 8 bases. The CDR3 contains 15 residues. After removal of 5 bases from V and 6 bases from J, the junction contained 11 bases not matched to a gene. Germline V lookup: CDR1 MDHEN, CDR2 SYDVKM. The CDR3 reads CASSPPGGAGAEAFF. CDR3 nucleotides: TGTGCCAGCAGTCCGCCAGGGGGCGCCGGAGCTGAAGCTTTCTTT.

CDR3: CASSLRDYGYTF. The CDR3 DNA sequence: TGTGCCAGCAGCTTACGGGACTATGGCTACACCTTC. The chain is built from TRBV7-2 and TRBJ1-2; no reliable D call. Trimming shortened V by 2 bases and J by 3 bases, and 4 bases separated the two germline ends. The CDR3 is 12 amino acids. The germline gives CDR1 SGHTA, CDR2 FQGNSA.

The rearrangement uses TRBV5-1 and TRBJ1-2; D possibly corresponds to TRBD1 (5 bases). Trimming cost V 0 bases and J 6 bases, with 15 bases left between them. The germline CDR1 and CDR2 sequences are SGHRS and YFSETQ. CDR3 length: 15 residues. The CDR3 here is CASSLDVGSRDGYTF. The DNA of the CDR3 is TGCGCCAGCAGCTTGGACGTCGGCAGCAGGGATGGCTACACCTTC.

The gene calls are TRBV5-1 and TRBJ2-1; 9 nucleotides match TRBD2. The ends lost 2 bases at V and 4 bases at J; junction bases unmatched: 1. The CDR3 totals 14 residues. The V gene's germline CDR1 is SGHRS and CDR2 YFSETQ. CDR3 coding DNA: TGCGCCAGCAGCTTACTAGCGGGTTACAATGAGCAGTTCTTC. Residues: CASSLLAGYNEQFF.

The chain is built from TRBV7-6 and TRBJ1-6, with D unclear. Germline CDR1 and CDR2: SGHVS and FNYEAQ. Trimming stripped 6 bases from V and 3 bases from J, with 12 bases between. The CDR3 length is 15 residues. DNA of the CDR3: TGTGCCAGCAGTTTTACTGGAGACTATAATTCACCCCTCCACTTT. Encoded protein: CASSFTGDYNSPLHF.

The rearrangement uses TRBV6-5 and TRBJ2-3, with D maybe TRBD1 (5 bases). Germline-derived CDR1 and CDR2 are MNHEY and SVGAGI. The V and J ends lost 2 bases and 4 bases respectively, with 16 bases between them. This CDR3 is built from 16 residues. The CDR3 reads CASSYPKGMAADTQYF. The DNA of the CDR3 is TGTGCCAGCAGTTACCCTAAGGGGATGGCCGCAGATACGCAGTATTTT.

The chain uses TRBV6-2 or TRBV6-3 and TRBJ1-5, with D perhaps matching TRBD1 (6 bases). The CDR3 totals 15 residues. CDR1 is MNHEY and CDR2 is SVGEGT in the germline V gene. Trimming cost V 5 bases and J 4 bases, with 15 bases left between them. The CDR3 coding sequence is TGTGCCAGCAGTACCTCGAACAGGGATAATCAGCCCCAGCATTTT. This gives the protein CASSTSNRDNQPQHF.

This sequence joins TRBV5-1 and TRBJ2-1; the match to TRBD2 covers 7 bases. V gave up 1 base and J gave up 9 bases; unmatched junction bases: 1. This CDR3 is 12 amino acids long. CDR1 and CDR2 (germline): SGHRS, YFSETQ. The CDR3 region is CASSLPGGEQFF. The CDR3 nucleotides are TGCGCCAGCAGCTTGCCGGGAGGTGAGCAGTTCTTC.

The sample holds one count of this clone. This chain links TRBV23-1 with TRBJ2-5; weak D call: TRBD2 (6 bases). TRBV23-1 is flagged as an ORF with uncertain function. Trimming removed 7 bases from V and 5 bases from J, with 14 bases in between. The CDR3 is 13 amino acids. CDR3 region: CASTTLRGETQYF. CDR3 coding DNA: TGCGCCAGCACCACCCTACGGGGGGAGACCCAGTACTTC.

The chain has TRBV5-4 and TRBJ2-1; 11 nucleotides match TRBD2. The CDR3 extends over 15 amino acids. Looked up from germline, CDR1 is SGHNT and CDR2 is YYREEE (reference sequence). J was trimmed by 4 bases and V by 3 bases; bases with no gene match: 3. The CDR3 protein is CASSSTSGGYNEQFF. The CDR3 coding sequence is TGTGCCAGCAGCTCAACTAGCGGGGGATACAATGAGCAGTTCTTC.

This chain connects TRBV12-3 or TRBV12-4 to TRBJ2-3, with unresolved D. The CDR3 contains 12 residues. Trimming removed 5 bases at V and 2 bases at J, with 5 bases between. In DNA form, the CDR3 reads TGTGCCAGCAGTGTCGTCACAGATACGCAGTATTTT. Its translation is CASSVVTDTQYF.

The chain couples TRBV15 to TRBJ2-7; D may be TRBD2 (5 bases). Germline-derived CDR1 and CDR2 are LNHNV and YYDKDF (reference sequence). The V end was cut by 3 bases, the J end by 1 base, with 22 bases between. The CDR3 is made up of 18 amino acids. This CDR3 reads CATSSVPAVLEVSYEQYF. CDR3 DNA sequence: TGTGCCACCAGCAGCGTTCCAGCGGTCCTAGAAGTGTCCTACGAGCAGTACTTC. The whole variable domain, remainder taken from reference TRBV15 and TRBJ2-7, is DAMVIQNPRYQVTQFGKPVTLSCSQTLNHNVMYWYQQKSSQAPKLLFHYYDKDFNNEADTPDNFQSRRPNTSFCFLDIRSPGLGDTAMYLCATSSVPAVLEVSYEQYFGPGTRLTVT.

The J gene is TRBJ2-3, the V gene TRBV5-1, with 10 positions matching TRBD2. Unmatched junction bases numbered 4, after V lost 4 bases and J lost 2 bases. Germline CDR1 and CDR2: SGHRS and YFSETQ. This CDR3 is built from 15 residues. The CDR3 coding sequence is TGCGCCAGCAGCCTGACTAGCGGGTTCACAGATACGCAGTATTTT. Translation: CASSLTSGFTDTQYF.

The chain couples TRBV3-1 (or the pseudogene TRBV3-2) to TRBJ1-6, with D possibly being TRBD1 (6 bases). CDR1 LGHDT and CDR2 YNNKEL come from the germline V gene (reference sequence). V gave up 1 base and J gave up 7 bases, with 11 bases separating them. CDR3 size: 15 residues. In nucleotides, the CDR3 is TGTGCCAGCAGCCAAGTCGGACAGACCAATTCACCCCTCCACTTT. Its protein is CASSQVGQTNSPLHF.

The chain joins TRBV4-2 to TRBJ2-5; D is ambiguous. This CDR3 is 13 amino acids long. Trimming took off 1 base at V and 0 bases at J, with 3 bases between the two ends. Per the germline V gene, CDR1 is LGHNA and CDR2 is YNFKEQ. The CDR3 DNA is TGTGCCAGCAGCCAAGCAGACCAAGAGACCCAGTACTTC. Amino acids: CASSQADQETQYF.

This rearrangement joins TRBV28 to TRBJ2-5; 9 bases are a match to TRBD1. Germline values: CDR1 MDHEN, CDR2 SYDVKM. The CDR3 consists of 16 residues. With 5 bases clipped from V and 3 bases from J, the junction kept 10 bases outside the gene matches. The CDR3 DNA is TGTGCCAGCAGTCCACACCTGGGACAGGGAAAAGAGACCCAGTACTTC. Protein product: CASSPHLGQGKETQYF.

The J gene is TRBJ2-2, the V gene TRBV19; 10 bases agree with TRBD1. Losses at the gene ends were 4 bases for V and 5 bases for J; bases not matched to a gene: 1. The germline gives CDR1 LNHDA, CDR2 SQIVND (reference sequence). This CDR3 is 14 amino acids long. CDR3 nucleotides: TGTGCCAGTAGTAAGGGACAGGGGACCGGGGAGCTGTTTTTT. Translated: CASSKGQGTGELFF.